This T cell receptor (beta chain) was obtained from a study of T cell responses to AZD1222 COVID-19 vaccine. The CDR3 totals 13 residues. The V gene's germline CDR1 is MNHEY and CDR2 SVGAGI. Between the trimmed V and J ends, which lost 6 bases and 2 bases, there was a span of 10 bases. Study findings and constraints: None of the repertoires were sampled until the peak T cell response had passed.

This table comes from immunoSEQ multiplex PCR, and its TCRdb copy is limited to in-frame clones, with some not included. The sample has approximately 89,000 clones, about nine tenths seen once. Second-dose groups at about 4 or about 12 weeks were pooled. The sample holds one count of this clone. Its specificity is not known. Material: peripheral blood, obtained 28 days after the second AZD1222 dose. The chain employs TRBV6-5 and TRBJ1-2, with D perhaps TRBD1 (6 bases). This clonotype was sampled from an adult who received the AZD1222 COVID-19 vaccine. In nucleotides, the CDR3 is TGTGCCAGCAGCAACAGGGTCAACTATGGCTACACCTTC. This translates into CASSNRVNYGYTF.